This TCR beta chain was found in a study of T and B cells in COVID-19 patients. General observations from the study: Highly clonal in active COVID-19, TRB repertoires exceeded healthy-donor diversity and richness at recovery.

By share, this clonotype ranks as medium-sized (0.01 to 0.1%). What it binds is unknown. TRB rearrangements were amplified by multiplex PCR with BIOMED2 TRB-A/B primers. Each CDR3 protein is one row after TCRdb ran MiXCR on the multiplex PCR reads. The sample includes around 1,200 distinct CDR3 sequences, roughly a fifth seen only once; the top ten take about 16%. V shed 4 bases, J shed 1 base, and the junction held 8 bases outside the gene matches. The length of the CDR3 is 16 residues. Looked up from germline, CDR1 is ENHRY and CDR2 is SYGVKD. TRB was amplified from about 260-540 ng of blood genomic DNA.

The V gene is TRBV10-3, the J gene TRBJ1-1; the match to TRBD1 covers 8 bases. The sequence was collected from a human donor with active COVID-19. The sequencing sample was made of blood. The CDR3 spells CAISGDRQSGNTEAFF. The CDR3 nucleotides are TGTGCCATCAGTGGGGACAGGCAATCTGGGAACACTGAAGCTTTCTTT.